The T cell receptor beta chain under discussion was sequenced for a study of cytomegalovirus exposure and HLA in healthy donors. To note about this clone: Its antigen is unknown.

Broader study findings: Most TCR sequences were seen very rarely across donors, but some public TCRs occurred in many. Subsequent analysis found a tendency for first-cohort TCR clusters to co-occur within the 95 to 150 validation repertoires. Some TCR beta chains (about 170 of them) were listed as cytomegalovirus-associated. It was reportedly the case that the classifier diagnosed cytomegalovirus status with high specificity and sensitivity.

The repertoire was sequenced with immunoSEQ multiplex PCR; TCRdb's copy has only in-frame clones and lacks some. The repertoire holds about 56,000 clones, with over 85% as singletons. Germline V gene data show CDR1 as SGHRS and CDR2 as YFSETQ. The CDR3 consists of 15 residues. J lost 3 bases, V lost 2 bases, and 7 bases had no gene match. The sequencing input was PBMCs. This chain joins TRBV5-1 and TRBJ2-7, with TRBD2 matching 8 bases. The TCR comes from a man aged 18 to 29 in good health and CMV-seronegative. The CDR3 loop reads CASSLTSGINYEQYF. In nucleotides, the CDR3 is TGCGCCAGCAGCTTAACTAGCGGAATAAACTACGAGCAGTACTTC.